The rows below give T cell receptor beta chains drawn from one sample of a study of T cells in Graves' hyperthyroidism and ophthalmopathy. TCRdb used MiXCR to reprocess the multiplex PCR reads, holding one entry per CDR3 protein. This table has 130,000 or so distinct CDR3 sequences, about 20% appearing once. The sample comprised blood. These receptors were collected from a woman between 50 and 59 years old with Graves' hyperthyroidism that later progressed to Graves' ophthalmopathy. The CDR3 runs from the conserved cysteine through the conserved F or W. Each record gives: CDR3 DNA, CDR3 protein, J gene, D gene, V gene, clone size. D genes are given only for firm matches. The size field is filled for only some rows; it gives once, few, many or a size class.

cdr3_nt: TGTGCCAGCAGTTTGACAGGAGGATGGACCGGGGAGCTGTTTTTT; cdr3_aa: CASSLTGGWTGELFF; j_call: TRBJ2-2; d_call: .; v_call: TRBV28; clone_size: .
cdr3_nt: TGCAGTGCTAGTGGGCGGGGCAGCCGGGACAGGGGTTCCTACGAGCAGTACTTC; cdr3_aa: CSASGRGSRDRGSYEQYF; j_call: TRBJ2-7; d_call: TRBD1; v_call: TRBV20-1; clone_size: .
cdr3_nt: TGTGCCATCGGGACAGGGGTTAATGAGCAGTTCTTC; cdr3_aa: CAIGTGVNEQFF; j_call: TRBJ2-1; d_call: TRBD1; v_call: TRBV10-3; clone_size: .
cdr3_nt: TGTGCCAGCAGCTTAACCAGCGGCGGGGTGGATGAGCAGTTCTTC; cdr3_aa: CASSLTSGGVDEQFF; j_call: TRBJ2-1; d_call: .; v_call: TRBV7-2; clone_size: many
cdr3_nt: TGTGCCAGCAGCTTAGTCCGTACTCCAGACGAGCAGTACTTC; cdr3_aa: CASSLVRTPDEQYF; j_call: TRBJ2-7; d_call: .; v_call: TRBV7-2; clone_size: many
cdr3_nt: TGTGCCAGCAGTGGACGGACGTTGAACACTGAAGCTTTCTTT; cdr3_aa: CASSGRTLNTEAFF; j_call: TRBJ1-1; d_call: .; v_call: TRBV6-1; clone_size: many
cdr3_nt: TGCAGTGCTGCGGGGCCGAGGGGGGAGCAGTACTTC; cdr3_aa: CSAAGPRGEQYF; j_call: TRBJ2-7; d_call: .; v_call: TRBV20-1; clone_size: few
cdr3_nt: TGCGCCAGCAGCTTCGGCCCCACAGCAACCCAAGAGACCCAGTACTTC; cdr3_aa: CASSFGPTATQETQYF; j_call: TRBJ2-5; d_call: .; v_call: TRBV5-1; clone_size: many
cdr3_nt: TGTGCCAGCAGCTTTGTGGAGGGCGCTGAAGCTTTCTTT; cdr3_aa: CASSFVEGAEAFF; j_call: TRBJ1-1; d_call: .; v_call: TRBV11-2; clone_size: many
cdr3_nt: TGTGCCAGCTCACCCGCAGGGTACAATGAGCAGTTCTTC; cdr3_aa: CASSPAGYNEQFF; j_call: TRBJ2-1; d_call: .; v_call: TRBV18; clone_size: many
cdr3_nt: TGTGCCAGTAGTATCCAGATGACAGGGGCAGACTATGGCTACACCTTC; cdr3_aa: CASSIQMTGADYGYTF; j_call: TRBJ1-2; d_call: TRBD1; v_call: TRBV19; clone_size: .
cdr3_nt: TGTGCCAGCAGGGCCACAGAGAACACTGAAGCTTTCTTT; cdr3_aa: CASRATENTEAFF; j_call: TRBJ1-1; d_call: .; v_call: TRBV2; clone_size: many
cdr3_nt: TGTGCCAGCAGCTACGGACAGTATGGCTACACCTTC; cdr3_aa: CASSYGQYGYTF; j_call: TRBJ1-2; d_call: .; v_call: TRBV3-1; clone_size: .
cdr3_nt: TGTGCCAGTAGTATGGGACTAGGCGGTTTTATCGAGCAGTACTTC; cdr3_aa: CASSMGLGGFIEQYF; j_call: TRBJ2-7; d_call: TRBD2; v_call: TRBV19; clone_size: .
cdr3_nt: TGTGCCAGCAGTTACGAAGTGCCGGGCGTCCCAGACCGGGCTCTGGGGGAGCTGTTTTTT; cdr3_aa: CASSYEVPGVPDRALGELFF; j_call: TRBJ2-2; d_call: .; v_call: TRBV6-5; clone_size: .
cdr3_nt: TGTGCCAGCAGCCTCGGGAACAGGGGCCAGTACTTC; cdr3_aa: CASSLGNRGQYF; j_call: TRBJ2-5; d_call: TRBD1; v_call: TRBV3-1; clone_size: few
cdr3_nt: TGTGCCAGCAGACCCCAGGGATTGAATACAGATACGCAGTATTTT; cdr3_aa: CASRPQGLNTDTQYF; j_call: TRBJ2-3; d_call: .; v_call: TRBV6-1; clone_size: few
cdr3_nt: TGTGCCAGCAGTTATTCGGGAACAGGGAATGTTGATACGCAGTATTTT; cdr3_aa: CASSYSGTGNVDTQYF; j_call: TRBJ2-3; d_call: .; v_call: TRBV6-6; clone_size: many
cdr3_nt: TGTGCCAGTAGTATTTCGTCGGGCACTGAAGCTTTCTTT; cdr3_aa: CASSISSGTEAFF; j_call: TRBJ1-1; d_call: .; v_call: TRBV19; clone_size: .
cdr3_nt: TGTGCCAGTAGCCGGACAGCTGATGACTCCTACGAGCAGTACTTC; cdr3_aa: CASSRTADDSYEQYF; j_call: TRBJ2-7; d_call: .; v_call: TRBV19; clone_size: once
cdr3_nt: TGTGCCAGCACAGTTTATAGGGGTTACGAGCAGTACTTC; cdr3_aa: CASTVYRGYEQYF; j_call: TRBJ2-7; d_call: .; v_call: TRBV28; clone_size: many
cdr3_nt: TGTGCCAGCAGCGGACAGGGCAGAGATACGCAGTATTTT; cdr3_aa: CASSGQGRDTQYF; j_call: TRBJ2-3; d_call: TRBD1; v_call: TRBV27; clone_size: many
cdr3_nt: TGCAGTGCTAGAGATGGGACCGGGACAGGGACAGATACGCAGTATTTT; cdr3_aa: CSARDGTGTGTDTQYF; j_call: TRBJ2-3; d_call: TRBD1; v_call: TRBV20-1; clone_size: many
cdr3_nt: TGTGCCAGCAGTTTGGGGGTCGAGGGCAGGGAGACCCAGTACTTC; cdr3_aa: CASSLGVEGRETQYF; j_call: TRBJ2-5; d_call: .; v_call: TRBV27; clone_size: many
cdr3_nt: TGTGCCAGCAGTTCCCCAACCGGACTAGCGGGAGTCGATGAGCAGTTCTTC; cdr3_aa: CASSSPTGLAGVDEQFF; j_call: TRBJ2-1; d_call: TRBD2; v_call: TRBV28; clone_size: .
cdr3_nt: TGCAGTGCTAGAGATACGGTCAGGGGGCGTGGTGAAAAACTGTTTTTT; cdr3_aa: CSARDTVRGRGEKLFF; j_call: TRBJ1-4; d_call: TRBD1; v_call: TRBV20-1; clone_size: many
cdr3_nt: TGTGCCAGCAGCCCCGGGGGGATTACTAATTCACCCCTCCACTTT; cdr3_aa: CASSPGGITNSPLHF; j_call: TRBJ1-6; d_call: .; v_call: TRBV28; clone_size: once
cdr3_nt: TGTGCCAGCAGTTTATCGGGAGGCGGGAATGAGCAGTTCTTC; cdr3_aa: CASSLSGGGNEQFF; j_call: TRBJ2-1; d_call: TRBD2; v_call: TRBV12-3/TRBV12-4; clone_size: many
cdr3_nt: TGTGCCAGCAGACAAGGGGGGAGCTCCTACAATGAGCAGTTCTTC; cdr3_aa: CASRQGGSSYNEQFF; j_call: TRBJ2-1; d_call: .; v_call: TRBV28; clone_size: once
cdr3_nt: TGTGCCAGCACCAACGGAGGACAGGGGGGGAACACTGAAGCTTTCTTT; cdr3_aa: CASTNGGQGGNTEAFF; j_call: TRBJ1-1; d_call: TRBD1; v_call: TRBV6-1; clone_size: .
cdr3_nt: TGTGCCTGGAGGGTCGGACAGGCGAGCACAGATGCGCAGTATTTT; cdr3_aa: CAWRVGQASTDAQYF; j_call: TRBJ2-3; d_call: TRBD1; v_call: TRBV30; clone_size: many
cdr3_nt: TGTGCCAGCAGTGACCCTCTTACAGGGCCGTACTCTGGAAACACCATATATTTT; cdr3_aa: CASSDPLTGPYSGNTIYF; j_call: TRBJ1-3; d_call: .; v_call: TRBV9; clone_size: .
cdr3_nt: TGTGCCAGTAGTGTGGACAGGGTCTACAATGAGCAGTTCTTC; cdr3_aa: CASSVDRVYNEQFF; j_call: TRBJ2-1; d_call: TRBD1; v_call: TRBV19; clone_size: .
cdr3_nt: TGTGCCAGCAGCTTAGCTAGCGGCAACACCGGGGAGCTGTTTTTT; cdr3_aa: CASSLASGNTGELFF; j_call: TRBJ2-2; d_call: TRBD2; v_call: TRBV7-3; clone_size: few
cdr3_nt: TGTGCCAGCAGCGTAGGGGACAGTCTCTACGAGCAGTACTTC; cdr3_aa: CASSVGDSLYEQYF; j_call: TRBJ2-7; d_call: TRBD1; v_call: TRBV9; clone_size: many
cdr3_nt: TGCAGTGCTAGAGATCCGACAATTATCTACGAGCAGTACTTC; cdr3_aa: CSARDPTIIYEQYF; j_call: TRBJ2-7; d_call: .; v_call: TRBV20-1; clone_size: .
cdr3_nt: TGTGCCAGCAGCGTAGCCGTCGGTAGCTCCTACAATGAGCAGTTCTTC; cdr3_aa: CASSVAVGSSYNEQFF; j_call: TRBJ2-1; d_call: .; v_call: TRBV9; clone_size: .
cdr3_nt: TGTGCCAGCAGCCGCCTGGGAGTAGCTTACAATGAGCAGTTCTTC; cdr3_aa: CASSRLGVAYNEQFF; j_call: TRBJ2-1; d_call: .; v_call: TRBV3-1; clone_size: many
cdr3_nt: TGCGCCAGCTCGGGACAGGGGGCAACAGATACGCAGTATTTT; cdr3_aa: CASSGQGATDTQYF; j_call: TRBJ2-3; d_call: TRBD1; v_call: TRBV5-1; clone_size: .
cdr3_nt: TGTGCCAGCAGACAGGACGGCTATAATGAAAAACTGTTTTTT; cdr3_aa: CASRQDGYNEKLFF; j_call: TRBJ1-4; d_call: .; v_call: TRBV2; clone_size: many
cdr3_nt: TGTGCCAGCAGTGATGTCCAGGGGGCCTACGAGCAGTACTTC; cdr3_aa: CASSDVQGAYEQYF; j_call: TRBJ2-7; d_call: TRBD1; v_call: TRBV6-1; clone_size: many
cdr3_nt: TGTGCCTGGAACCCTACAGGGGGCTCTGGAAACACCATATATTTT; cdr3_aa: CAWNPTGGSGNTIYF; j_call: TRBJ1-3; d_call: TRBD1; v_call: TRBV30; clone_size: .
cdr3_nt: TGCAGTGCTAGGGTCACCGCGGGGGAGACCCAGTACTTC; cdr3_aa: CSARVTAGETQYF; j_call: TRBJ2-5; d_call: .; v_call: TRBV20-1; clone_size: .
cdr3_nt: TGTGCCAGCACCCTCAGCGGGAGCTCAAAGACCCAGTACTTC; cdr3_aa: CASTLSGSSKTQYF; j_call: TRBJ2-5; d_call: TRBD2; v_call: TRBV6-2/TRBV6-3; clone_size: .
cdr3_nt: TGTGCCAGTAGTCGGGACAGTGGTGCGAACATTCAGTACTTC; cdr3_aa: CASSRDSGANIQYF; j_call: TRBJ2-4; d_call: TRBD1; v_call: TRBV19; clone_size: many
cdr3_nt: TGTGCCAGCAGCCCTTCCGGTACAGGGAATGCGGATGGCTACACCTTC; cdr3_aa: CASSPSGTGNADGYTF; j_call: TRBJ1-2; d_call: .; v_call: TRBV7-9; clone_size: .
cdr3_nt: TGTGCCAGCAGTTCCAGCTCTGGGGCCAACGTCCTGACTTTC; cdr3_aa: CASSSSSGANVLTF; j_call: TRBJ2-6; d_call: .; v_call: TRBV6-5; clone_size: .
cdr3_nt: TGTGCCAGCAGACAGGGAAGTAGCAATCAGCCCCAGCATTTT; cdr3_aa: CASRQGSSNQPQHF; j_call: TRBJ1-5; d_call: .; v_call: TRBV27; clone_size: many
cdr3_nt: TGTGCCAGCGGCGAACCACTAGCGCCGTCCTACGAGCAGTACTTC; cdr3_aa: CASGEPLAPSYEQYF; j_call: TRBJ2-7; d_call: TRBD2; v_call: TRBV27; clone_size: many
cdr3_nt: TGTGCCAGCAGTTTTGGGGGACAAACCGGGGAGCTGTTTTTT; cdr3_aa: CASSFGGQTGELFF; j_call: TRBJ2-2; d_call: .; v_call: TRBV27; clone_size: few
cdr3_nt: TGTGCCAGCAGTTTCAGGGATAGCAATCAGCCCCAGCATTTT; cdr3_aa: CASSFRDSNQPQHF; j_call: TRBJ1-5; d_call: .; v_call: TRBV27; clone_size: .
cdr3_nt: TGCAGTGCCACAATCCCTAGCGGGACCTACGAGCAGTACTTC; cdr3_aa: CSATIPSGTYEQYF; j_call: TRBJ2-7; d_call: TRBD2; v_call: TRBV20-1; clone_size: many
cdr3_nt: TGTGCCAGCAGCCCGGACGGGACAGGGATCGGGACCCAGTACTTC; cdr3_aa: CASSPDGTGIGTQYF; j_call: TRBJ2-5; d_call: TRBD1; v_call: TRBV5-6; clone_size: .